Sequencing of this T cell receptor beta chain was carried out in a study of blood T cell repertoires in COVID-19. Turning to the study itself: PBMCs, B-cell-depleted T cells, or T cells were the source of the cDNA or gDNA that made up the material.

The CDR3 covers 17 residues. J gave up 0 bases and V 3 bases, and 3 bases lay outside the gene matches. CDR1 is GTSNPN, CDR2 SVGIG, per germline (reference sequence). Clones were sequenced by immunoSEQ multiplex PCR, and TCRdb holds only the in-frame ones, with some missing. The sample records 120,000 to 150,000 clones, around 87% being singletons. The receptor was derived from a woman between 45 and 60 years old with active or convalescent COVID-19. Sequenced material: peripheral blood. The chain is built from TRBV30 and TRBJ2-6; 12 nucleotides match TRBD2. The DNA for the CDR3 is TGTGCCTGGAGGGGACTAGCGGGTAGCTCTGGGGCCAACGTCCTGACTTTC. Amino acids: CAWRGLAGSSGANVLTF.